This TCR beta chain is drawn from a study of T cells after yellow fever vaccination. Overall study: Each low-cell-number fraction was prepared by means of SMART-Seq v4 Ultra Low Input.

Template switching by 5'RACE produced TCR cDNA, adding a universal primer site and UMIs. Each CDR3 protein gets one entry after TCRdb re-called the 5' RACE reads with MiXCR. This sample has around 310,000 distinct CDR3 sequences; about 4.5% occur once, and the top ten carry roughly 19%. The sample holds many counts of this clonotype. Its antigen remains unknown. With 0 bases removed from V and 6 bases from J, the gap between germline ends came to 4 bases. The germline gives CDR1 LNHNV, CDR2 YYDKDF (reference sequence). The CDR3 loop spans 12 amino acids. Study outcomes and limitations: Contamination by abundant bulk-population clonotypes could be present in FACS-sorted repertoires. In post-booster samples, most primary-vaccination clones reappeared (about 95% CD4, around 87% CD8).

V and J are TRBV15 and TRBJ2-3; D is ambiguous. The sequences come from PBMCs, collected 15 days after the yellow fever booster vaccination. The sequence was collected from a man between 18 and 29 years old who received the YFV17D yellow fever vaccine. The CDR3 loop is CATSRDQDTQYF. The CDR3 DNA follows: TGTGCCACCAGCAGAGATCAGGATACGCAGTATTTT. Variable domain in full (rest from reference TRBV15 and TRBJ2-3): DAMVIQNPRYQVTQFGKPVTLSCSQTLNHNVMYWYQQKSSQAPKLLFHYYDKDFNNEADTPDNFQSRRPNTSFCFLDIRSPGLGDTAMYLCATSRDQDTQYFGPGTRLTVL.